The next 27 T cell receptor beta chains were all read from a single sample in a study of T cells in Graves' hyperthyroidism and ophthalmopathy. RNA transcripts yielded amplified TCR beta CDR3 regions. Using the HTBI primer set, a first-round RT-PCR was run on the TCR CDR3. TCRdb reanalysed the multiplex PCR reads using MiXCR and keeps one entry per CDR3 protein. The sample records about 180,000 distinct CDR3 sequences, 15% to 20% being singletons. Sequenced material: blood. Every receptor here comes from a woman between 45 and 60 years old with Graves' hyperthyroidism.

This clonotype was seen at least ten times. The gene calls are TRBV11-2 and TRBJ1-1; D not certain. Deletions cut 5 bases from V and 3 bases from J, with 13 bases between. Germline CDR1 is SGHAT and CDR2 is FQNNGV. The CDR3 loop spans 14 amino acids. The CDR3 region has the DNA TGTGCCAGCAGCGAAACCTCTGGGGACACTGAAGCTTTCTTT. Amino acids: CASSETSGDTEAFF.

This clonotype was detected ten times or more. V and J are TRBV5-1 and TRBJ2-3; the D is unclear. With 0 bases removed from V and 2 bases from J, the gap between germline ends came to 10 bases. CDR1 and CDR2 from the germline V gene are SGHRS and YFSETQ. There are 15 residues in the CDR3. CDR3 in DNA: TGCGCCAGCAGCTTGGGGCCGCGGCCCACAGATACGCAGTATTTT. Its translation: CASSLGPRPTDTQYF.

This clonotype occurred many times. The V and J genes are TRBV6-1 and TRBJ1-5; perhaps TRBD1 as D (6 bases). Per germline, CDR1 MNHNS and CDR2 SASEGT. V was pared by 6 bases and J by 7 bases, with 16 bases between. The length of the CDR3 is 14 residues. DNA for the CDR3: TGTGCCAGCAGAGATACAGGGATGCGGCAGCCCCAGCATTTT. Translated, it gives CASRDTGMRQPQHF.

This clonotype has at least ten counts. The V call is TRBV19, the J call TRBJ1-2, with 9 nucleotides matching TRBD1. Germline lookup yields CDR1 LNHDA and CDR2 SQIVND (reference sequence). J gave up 5 bases and V 4 bases, and 5 bases lay outside the gene matches. The CDR3 sequence is 14 residues long. The chain's CDR3 is CASSTRTGVYGYTF. CDR3 in DNA: TGTGCCAGTAGTACCAGGACAGGGGTTTATGGCTACACCTTC.

On this clonotype itself: A much larger clone differs by one base, so this may be a read error. CDR3 bases: TGTGCCAGCAGTTTATTGGCAGGGCAAGAGACCCAGTACTTC. This sequence encodes CASSLLAGQETQYF. This chain connects TRBV28 to TRBJ2-5; TRBD1 might be the D (5 bases). This CDR3 spans 14 amino acids. Germline V gene data show CDR1 as MDHEN and CDR2 as SYDVKM. The V end lost 1 base, the J end lost 2 bases, and 8 bases lay between the germline ends.

This clonotype was counted between two and nine times. The CDR3 end shows no conserved phenylalanine or tryptophan, and so a read error is likely. The chain has TRBV6-1 and TRBJ1-2; 9 bases match TRBD1. Germline CDR1 is MNHNS and CDR2 is SASEGT. The CDR3 contains 16 residues. CDR3 sequence (DNA): TGCGCCAGCAGTGAATCCGGGACAGGGTCTAACTATGGCTACACCCTC. This gives the protein CASSESGTGSNYGYTL.

This clonotype was observed at least ten times. The genes are TRBV28 and TRBJ1-6; perhaps TRBD1 as D (5 bases). The CDR3 sequence is 15 residues long. The germline V gene has CDR1 MDHEN and CDR2 SYDVKM. V lost 4 bases and J lost 10, with 17 bases in between. CDR3 residues: CASSSPGTGSSPLHF. The CDR3 DNA is TGTGCCAGCAGTTCCCCCGGGACGGGGTCCTCACCCCTCCACTTT.

This clonotype was detected many times. V gene TRBV24-1 combines with J gene TRBJ2-5; D unresolved. CDR3 length equals 15 residues. Germline values: CDR1 KGHDR, CDR2 SFDVKD. V dropped 5 bases and J dropped 2 bases, with 14 bases sitting between them. Written as DNA, the CDR3 is TGTGCCACCAGTGGAACAGCGAGACTTCAAGAGACCCAGTACTTC. This encodes CATSGTARLQETQYF.

This clonotype was seen only a few times. This CDR3 is CASSLGQGIEAFF. The DNA for the CDR3 is TGTGCCAGCAGCTTAGGACAAGGGATTGAAGCTTTCTTT. The chain links TRBV7-2 to TRBJ1-1, with D uncertain. Germline CDR1 SGHTA, CDR2 FQGNSA. The CDR3 runs 13 residues. Trimming took 1 base from V and 7 from J, leaving 10 bases between them.

This clonotype has at least ten counts. V and J are TRBV6-1 and TRBJ2-1; perhaps TRBD2 as D (7 bases). V was clipped by 11 bases and J by 2 bases, with 25 bases between them. The CDR3 length is 17 residues. CDR1 MNHNS and CDR2 SASEGT come from the germline V gene. CDR3 amino acids: CAHSRVWGGGTYNEQFF. The CDR3, as DNA: TGTGCCCACTCCAGGGTTTGGGGGGGCGGTACCTACAATGAGCAGTTCTTC.

This clonotype occurred many times. J is TRBJ1-1 and V is TRBV15; the D gene is possibly TRBD1 (6 bases). V dropped 0 bases and J dropped 10 bases, with 12 bases sitting between them. Germline CDR1 LNHNV, CDR2 YYDKDF (reference sequence). This CDR3 is 13 amino acids long. The CDR3 loop reads CATSREGGYTAFF. CDR3 sequence (DNA): TGTGCCACCAGCAGAGAAGGGGGTTATACAGCTTTCTTT.

This clonotype appeared a few times. The chain joins TRBV4-1 to TRBJ2-5, with D possibly being TRBD2 (5 bases). Trimming took 0 bases from V and 1 from J, leaving 18 bases between them. This CDR3 is built from 18 residues. CDR1 and CDR2 from the germline V gene are MGHRA and YSYEKL. CDR3 region: CASSQEWREGFGQETQYF. CDR3 sequence (DNA): TGCGCCAGCAGCCAAGAATGGCGTGAGGGTTTTGGCCAAGAGACCCAGTACTTC.

This clonotype was counted at least ten times. The CDR3 loop is CASSPASGGDTDTQYF. The DNA of the CDR3 is TGTGCCAGCAGCCCAGCAAGCGGGGGGGACACAGATACGCAGTATTTT. This rearrangement joins TRBV9 to TRBJ2-3; 10 nucleotides agree with TRBD2. Germline V gene sequence: CDR1 SGDLS, CDR2 YYNGEE. This CDR3 has 16 amino acids. With 4 bases clipped from V and 2 bases from J, the junction kept 7 bases outside the gene matches.

This clonotype was found many times. The V call is TRBV5-6, the J call TRBJ2-4; possibly TRBD2 for D (6 bases). V was shortened by 0 bases and J by 8 bases, with 9 bases between the two germline ends. Germline V gene sequence: CDR1 SGHDT, CDR2 YYEEEE. CDR3 size: 13 residues. CDR3 bases: TGTGCCAGCAGCTTGGTTTCGGGGGACATTCAGTACTTC. Amino acids: CASSLVSGDIQYF.

Many counts were recorded for this clonotype. This chain links TRBV5-1 with TRBJ2-1; the D call may be TRBD1 or TRBD2 (5 bases each). V dropped 3 bases and J dropped 10 bases, with 26 bases sitting between them. The CDR3 has 17 residues. CDR1 and CDR2 from the germline V gene are SGHRS and YFSETQ. The CDR3 spells CASSYSLTGGRWDEQFF. The CDR3 DNA is TGCGCCAGCAGCTATTCACTCACGGGCGGTCGATGGGACGAGCAGTTCTTC.

V is TRBV7-3 and J is TRBJ2-3; TRBD2 might be the D (5 bases). Germline V gene sequence: CDR1 SGHTA, CDR2 FQGTGA. V shed 5 bases and J shed 0 bases, with 12 bases lying between them. The CDR3 contains 15 residues. The CDR3 DNA sequence: TGTGCCAGCAGCCAATCACTAGTGAGCACAGATACGCAGTATTTT. Residues: CASSQSLVSTDTQYF.

V gene TRBV7-3 combines with J gene TRBJ1-2; 8 bases fit TRBD1. Germline trimming cut 3 bases from V and 6 bases from J; bases unmatched to any gene: 3. Germline-derived CDR1 and CDR2 are SGHTA and FQGTGA. The CDR3 covers 13 residues. In DNA form, the CDR3 reads TGTGCCAGCAGCTTTCAGGGGGCGGATGGCTACACCTTC. This sequence encodes CASSFQGADGYTF. Combining the CDR3 with reference TRBV7-3 and TRBJ1-2 gives the whole variable domain GAGVSQTPSNKVTEKGKYVELRCDPISGHTALYWYRQSLGQGPEFLIYFQGTGAADDSGLPNDRFFAVRPEGSVSTLKIQRTERGDSAVYLCASSFQGADGYTFGSGTRLTVV.

This clonotype was picked up many times. The chain combines TRBV27 with TRBJ1-5, with 8 bases that match TRBD1. The junction had 8 bases not matched to a gene; V was cut back by 4 bases and J by 6 bases. This CDR3 has 15 amino acids. Germline CDR1 and CDR2: MNHEY and SMNVEV (reference sequence). CDR3 sequence: CASSSPSGTGQPQHF. CDR3 bases: TGTGCCAGCAGTTCCCCCTCCGGGACAGGTCAGCCCCAGCATTTT.

Many counts were recorded for this clonotype. The V call is TRBV11-3, the J call TRBJ2-1, with 11 bases matching TRBD2. J gave up 10 bases and V 5 bases, and 10 bases lay outside the gene matches. The CDR3 is made up of 15 amino acids. CDR1 SGHNT and CDR2 YENEEA come from the germline V gene. CDR3 protein: CASSPIAGGKGEQFF. The CDR3 DNA is TGTGCCAGCAGCCCGATAGCGGGGGGGAAGGGGGAGCAGTTCTTC. The full variable domain, its missing parts supplied by reference TRBV11-3 and TRBJ2-1, is EAGVVQSPRYKIIEKKQPVAFWCNPISGHNTLYWYLQNLGQGPELLIRYENEEAVDDSQLPKDRFSAERLKGVDSTLKIQPAELGDSAVYLCASSPIAGGKGEQFFGPGTRLTVL.

This clonotype was detected many times. The J gene is TRBJ2-7, the V gene TRBV20-1; no firm D call. The ends were cut back, 2 bases at V and 3 bases at J, with 14 bases in the middle. The CDR3 spans 14 residues. Germline assignment: CDR1 DFQATT and CDR2 SNEGSKA (reference sequence). As DNA, the CDR3 is TGCAGTGCTAGACTGAAGGCCCGCGGCTACGAGCAGTACTTC. This translates into CSARLKARGYEQYF.

This clonotype came up many times. The chain employs TRBV13 and TRBJ2-1, with D tentatively TRBD1 (6 bases). V was cut by 5 bases and J by 5 bases, with 16 bases left in between. The CDR3 is 15 amino acids. The germline CDR1 and CDR2 sequences are PRHDT and FYEKMQ (reference sequence). The CDR3 here is CASSENRVLDNEQFF. The CDR3 DNA follows: TGTGCCAGCAGCGAAAACAGGGTTTTGGACAATGAGCAGTTCTTC. The full variable domain, completed using reference TRBV13 and TRBJ2-1, is AAGVIQSPRHLIKEKRETATLKCYPIPRHDTVYWYQQGPGQDPQFLISFYEKMQSDKGSIPDRFSAQQFSDYHSELNMSSLELGDSALYFCASSENRVLDNEQFFGPGTRLTVL.

The V and J genes are TRBV20-1 and TRBJ2-7, with D uncertain. CDR3 length: 15 residues. V was shortened by 3 bases and J by 3 bases, with 18 bases between the two germline ends. Germline CDR1 and CDR2: DFQATT and SNEGSKA (reference sequence). CDR3 DNA sequence: TGCAGTGCTAGCCCCCGGGCGGTTGGAGACTACGAGCAGTACTTC. This sequence encodes CSASPRAVGDYEQYF.

This clonotype was counted many times. V is TRBV2 and J is TRBJ1-1; D is unresolved. Trimming pared 5 bases from V and 0 bases from J, leaving 16 bases between. CDR1 and CDR2 from the germline V gene are SNHLY and FYNNEI. The CDR3 covers 16 residues. The CDR3: CASSRTLLRVNTEAFF. The CDR3 bases are TGTGCCAGCAGTAGAACCCTTCTACGGGTGAACACTGAAGCTTTCTTT.

This clonotype was detected ten times or more. V usage is TRBV7-3 and J usage is TRBJ1-1; D call uncertain. V was clipped by 8 bases and J by 3 bases, with 10 bases between them. The CDR3 loop spans 12 amino acids. In germline, CDR1 is SGHTA, CDR2 FQGTGA. This CDR3 reads CASRSLDTEAFF. The CDR3 DNA reads TGTGCCAGCCGCTCTTTGGACACTGAAGCTTTCTTT.

This clonotype occurred many times. V gene TRBV7-9 combines with J gene TRBJ2-5; 7 positions match TRBD2. Germline CDR1 reads SEHNR; CDR2 reads FQNEAQ (reference sequence). Trimming at V came to 10 bases and at J to 5 bases, leaving 7 bases not matched to a gene. CDR3 length equals 12 residues. CDR3 in amino acids: CATGLVTETQYF. The CDR3 coding sequence is TGTGCCACAGGACTAGTCACGGAGACCCAGTACTTC.

This clonotype has ten or more counts. The chain joins TRBV6-1 to TRBJ2-3; TRBD2 matches 14 bases. Trimming at V came to 5 bases and at J to 3 bases, leaving 10 bases not matched to a gene. Germline lookup yields CDR1 MNHNS and CDR2 SASEGT. This CDR3 spans 18 amino acids. In nucleotides, the CDR3 is TGTGCCAGCAGTTATAACCCGGGACTAGCGGGGGAAACAGATACGCAGTATTTT. Translating it yields CASSYNPGLAGETDTQYF.

This clonotype has ten or more counts. The J gene is TRBJ2-3, the V gene TRBV4-2, with 10 bases fitting TRBD2. V was pared by 0 bases and J by 7 bases, with 4 bases of the junction left unmatched. Looked up from germline, CDR1 is LGHNA and CDR2 is YNFKEQ. The CDR3 sequence is 15 residues long. CDR3 region: CASSQEPTSGNTQYF. CDR3 coding DNA: TGTGCCAGCAGCCAAGAGCCTACTAGCGGGAATACGCAGTATTTT.